This T cell receptor beta chain was identified during a study of blood T cell repertoires in COVID-19. Original processing methods: Amplification with reference gene primers provided the estimates of nucleated cell counts. The method was immunoSEQ multiplex PCR; TCRdb's version includes in-frame clones alone and lacks a portion of them. D and trimming were read from the DNA, whereas the V and J calls and clone size are those reported in that table. Of approximately 31,000 clones listed, over 90% are singletons. V shed 3 bases and J 0 bases; nucleotides not matched to a gene: 4. From germline, CDR1 is SGHNT and CDR2 YYREEE (reference sequence). The length of the CDR3 is 15 residues.

The chain couples TRBV5-4 to TRBJ1-2; 8 bases are shared with TRBD1. The receptor's source is a male donor with active COVID-19. Sequencing was performed on peripheral blood. CDR3 DNA sequence: TGTGCCAGCAGCTCGGGACAGGTTGCTAACTATGGCTACACCTTC. Translating it yields CASSSGQVANYGYTF.